The 15 T cell receptor beta chains listed next were all sequenced from one sample in a study of cytomegalovirus exposure and HLA in healthy donors. The primer mix had 60 Vbeta and 13 Jbeta primers. Some clones are missing from TCRdb's copy, which holds only in-frame ones; the method was immunoSEQ multiplex PCR. The sample's table shows about 140,000 clones. The sequenced sample consisted of PBMCs. The source is a male donor in good health and CMV-seronegative.

DNA for the CDR3: TGCGCCAGCAGCCAAGAATCGCTTCTGGAGACTGAAGCTTTCTTT. Its protein is CASSQESLLETEAFF. The chain links TRBV4-1 to TRBJ1-1, with D hard to call. With 0 bases removed from V and 5 bases from J, the gap between germline ends came to 13 bases. The CDR3 is made up of 15 amino acids. Germline V gives CDR1 MGHRA, CDR2 YSYEKL.

The chain uses TRBV4-3 and TRBJ1-2; 10 nucleotides align to TRBD1. Trimming at V came to 1 base and at J to 3 bases, leaving 5 bases not matched to a gene. This CDR3 spans 16 amino acids. Per the germline V gene, CDR1 is LGHNA and CDR2 is YSLEER. The CDR3 region has the DNA TGCGCCAGCAGCCAAGCCGGGACAGGGGCGGACTATGGCTACACCTTC. Its translation is CASSQAGTGADYGYTF.

This chain uses TRBV30 with TRBJ1-4; 7 positions match TRBD1. The CDR3 has 15 amino acids. Germline CDR1 GTSNPN, CDR2 SVGIG (reference sequence). V dropped 2 bases and J dropped 8; count of bases not matched to a gene: 11. CDR3 loop: CAWSPPGGWREKLFF. The CDR3 DNA follows: TGTGCCTGGAGTCCCCCAGGGGGGTGGCGCGAAAAACTGTTTTTT.

The chain joins TRBV18 to TRBJ2-5; a possible D gene is TRBD2 (6 bases). Germline assignment: CDR1 KGHSH and CDR2 LQKENI. V was cut by 2 bases and J by 1 base, with 20 bases left in between. The CDR3 is 18 residues long. CDR3 bases: TGTGCCAGCTCACCATTTGGTCTTGCGGGGACCACCCAAGAGACCCAGTACTTC. It yields the protein CASSPFGLAGTTQETQYF.

This rearrangement joins TRBV19 to TRBJ1-2, with 7 bases that match TRBD1. V gave up 4 bases and J gave up 4 bases; unmatched junction bases: 6. From germline, CDR1 is LNHDA and CDR2 SQIVND (reference sequence). The length of the CDR3 is 14 residues. The CDR3 bases are TGTGCCAGTAGTACCCGGACAGGCATCTATGGCTACACCTTC. Translation gives CASSTRTGIYGYTF.

The chain has TRBV6-5 and TRBJ1-3; maybe TRBD1 (5 bases). Germline V lookup: CDR1 MNHEY, CDR2 SVGAGI. V gave up 6 bases and J gave up 0 bases, with 9 bases separating them. This CDR3 is 14 amino acids long. CDR3 sequence (DNA): TGTGCCAGCAGACCTGACAGCTCTGGAAACACCATATATTTT. Its translation is CASRPDSSGNTIYF.

The chain links TRBV9 to TRBJ1-1; D uncertain. This CDR3 comprises 12 residues. The ends were cut back, 3 bases at V and 0 bases at J, with 3 bases in the middle. The germline CDR1 and CDR2 sequences are SGDLS and YYNGEE. In nucleotides, the CDR3 is TGTGCCAGCAGCGGAGTGAACACTGAAGCTTTCTTT. Translation: CASSGVNTEAFF.

The rearrangement links TRBV2 to TRBJ2-2; 7 bases agree with TRBD1. Germline CDR1 SNHLY, CDR2 FYNNEI. The junction had 8 bases not matched to a gene; V was cut back by 7 bases and J by 6 bases. The CDR3 extends over 14 amino acids. The CDR3 region is CASTRGLGAGELFF. The CDR3 DNA reads TGTGCCAGCACGAGGGGGCTGGGAGCCGGGGAGCTGTTTTTT.

The J gene is TRBJ2-7, the V gene TRBV5-1, with 7 positions matching TRBD2. CDR1 is SGHRS and CDR2 is YFSETQ in the germline V gene. Trimming cost V 9 bases and J 2 bases; bases outside gene matches: 11. This CDR3 is 14 amino acids long. The CDR3 DNA reads as TGCGCCACTCGCGTCGGAGCGGGACCCTACGAGCAGTACTTC. It encodes CATRVGAGPYEQYF. The full variable domain, in which reference TRBV5-1 and TRBJ2-7 provide the parts outside the CDR3, is KAGVTQTPRYLIKTRGQQVTLSCSPISGHRSVSWYQQTPGQGLQFLFEYFSETQRNKGNFPGRFSGRQFSNSRSEMNVSTLELGDSALYLCATRVGAGPYEQYFGPGTRLTVT.

This rearrangement joins TRBV28 to TRBJ1-2, with a weak D call TRBD1 (5 bases). V gave up 2 bases and J gave up 3 bases, with 7 bases separating them. The CDR3 length is 13 residues. CDR1 and CDR2 from the germline V gene are MDHEN and SYDVKM. In nucleotides, the CDR3 is TGTGCCAGCAGTTTAACAGGTGACTATGGCTACACCTTC. Its translation: CASSLTGDYGYTF.

The chain links TRBV6-5 to TRBJ2-7, with 8 bases identical to TRBD1. The CDR3 is made up of 13 amino acids. Trimming took 6 bases from V and 4 from J; bases not matched to a gene: 5. CDR1 and CDR2 (germline): MNHEY, SVGAGI. The CDR3 loop reads CASRPGQGYEQYF. As DNA, the CDR3 is TGTGCCAGCAGGCCCGGACAGGGATACGAGCAGTACTTC.

The CDR3 spells CASTPRGADNEQFF. The CDR3 coding sequence is TGCGCCAGTACCCCTCGGGGGGCCGACAATGAGCAGTTCTTC. This chain joins TRBV5-1 and TRBJ2-1, with D maybe TRBD2 (7 bases). Trimming shortened V by 8 bases and J by 5 bases, and 17 bases separated the two germline ends. Germline V gene data show CDR1 as SGHRS and CDR2 as YFSETQ. This CDR3 has 14 amino acids. Using reference TRBV5-1 and TRBJ2-1 for the parts outside the CDR3, the full variable domain is KAGVTQTPRYLIKTRGQQVTLSCSPISGHRSVSWYQQTPGQGLQFLFEYFSETQRNKGNFPGRFSGRQFSNSRSEMNVSTLELGDSALYLCASTPRGADNEQFFGPGTRLTVL.

The chain employs TRBV7-8 and TRBJ1-1; 9 nucleotides align to TRBD1. The CDR3 extends over 15 amino acids. Trimming at V came to 5 bases and at J to 4 bases, leaving 8 bases not matched to a gene. In germline, CDR1 is SGHVS, CDR2 FQNEAQ. The CDR3 loop reads CASSPRRDRVTEAFF. The CDR3 DNA follows: TGTGCCAGCAGCCCCCGACGGGACAGGGTCACTGAAGCTTTCTTT. Together with reference TRBV7-8 and TRBJ1-1, the CDR3 gives the full variable domain: GAGVSQSPRYKVAKRGQDVALRCDPISGHVSLFWYQQALGQGPEFLTYFQNEAQLDKSGLPSDRFFAERPEGSVSTLKIQRTQQEDSAVYLCASSPRRDRVTEAFFGQGTRLTVV.

The chain combines TRBV5-6 with TRBJ1-1; D is perhaps TRBD1 (6 bases). Germline V lookup: CDR1 SGHDT, CDR2 YYEEEE. The CDR3 spans 14 residues. V was clipped by 5 bases and J by 5 bases, with 16 bases between them. CDR3 in amino acids: CASRQQGRNTEAFF. DNA of the CDR3: TGTGCCAGCAGACAACAGGGAAGAAATACTGAAGCTTTCTTT.

This rearrangement joins TRBV5-1 to TRBJ2-1; TRBD1 aligns across 8 bases. CDR1 and CDR2 from the germline V gene are SGHRS and YFSETQ. CDR3 length equals 16 residues. V shed 0 bases and J 0 bases; nucleotides not matched to a gene: 2. CDR3 sequence reads: CASSLGTGSSYNEQFF. The CDR3 DNA is TGCGCCAGCAGCTTGGGGACAGGGAGCTCCTACAATGAGCAGTTCTTC.